This T cell receptor (beta chain) was recovered during a study of cytomegalovirus exposure and HLA in healthy donors (dated 2017 in TCRdb). Concerning the study at large: An earlier analysis of roughly 630 of the donors reported 276 Gb of sequence data and some 100 million unique TCR beta sequences from 190 million or so T cells. Typing coverage varied by locus: roughly 629-630 donors for A, B, C, DRB1 and DQB1; under 550 for DQA1; approximately 570 for DPA1; roughly 470 for DPB1. About 330 gigabases of sequencing data and around 88 million unique TCR sequences made up an early release that covered nearly 650 HLA-typed donors. Along with the approximately 600-subject first cohort, a separate validation cohort of 120 different subjects was used. Of the approximately 400 genotyped donors, more than 75% were placed in the genetic ancestry cluster associated with self-reported Caucasian donors. Genome-wide SNP genotypes for about 60% of the roughly 700 donors were used in a later genetic analysis, which treated that subset as a discovery cohort. An earlier analysis of around 540 of the donors applied high-throughput TCR beta sequencing to assess whether each TCR beta V gene segment acted as functional or pseudogenic. The study used immunosequencing to profile the T cell repertoires of around 600 subjects and linked those repertoires to cytomegalovirus serostatus. Because of strong linkage in the cohort, roughly five DR-DQ haplotypes were treated as single units for association and clustering. To predict cytomegalovirus infection status, the study brought together high-throughput TCR immunosequencing, statistical association of individual TCRs with disease status, and machine learning. The later analysis used no new phenotypic data to find candidate immune exposures, relying instead on TCR beta sequences and their occurrence across donors. HLA typing included class I and class II loci at four-digit resolution. Donor age, sex, ethnicity and CMV serostatus were compiled together with the repertoire data. All discovery cohort repertoires had been generated on a single sequencing platform. Across approximately 400 genotyped donors of the cohort, an average of about 240,000 unique TCR beta nucleotide sequences per donor were sequenced, and roughly 20% of those sequences were non-productive. The aim of the study was to test whether cataloging public T cell receptors could identify signatures of past pathogen exposure. A later analysis re-analyzed previously published TCR beta repertoires from about 730 donors and added high-resolution HLA genotyping to study TCR occurrence patterns.

As for this clone: No cognate antigen has been identified for it. The sample holds no much larger clone one base away, and base qualities are not on file.

Here is what the overall study found, with its caveats: According to a later analysis, TCR association rates differed among HLA loci, with DRB1 alleles showing the most associated TCRs and HLA-C alleles showing the fewest. A later genetic analysis reported fewer N-insertions in productive TCRs among donors in an Asian-associated ancestry cluster than the 666-donor mean. A few of the identified cytomegalovirus-associated TCR beta chains were confirmed in vitro to be specific for cytomegalovirus antigens. Specific HLA alleles were associated with more than 15,000 TCR beta sequences at a false discovery rate of 0.05 in a later analysis. Because counts were too low, seventeen rarely observed V segments, including chromosome 9 orphons, were excluded from the earlier analysis of some 540 of the donors. Broadly in line with IMGT annotations, most TCR beta V segments showed up in productive rearrangements about 87% or about 30% of the time in an earlier analysis of 587 of the donors. A cluster of highly shared sequence variants was judged likely to represent a technical artifact of the sequencing pipeline. Several of the top co-occurrence clusters appeared to be linked to parvovirus B19, influenza, CMV and Epstein-Barr virus, according to a later analysis. Because some donors lacked HLA typing at each locus, the association tests relied only on the typed subset. This cohort had only TCR beta chains sequenced, and the lack of alpha or paired-chain data limited which features could be detected. Presence/absence analyses assumed roughly uniform sequencing depth across donors, an assumption that may not hold. CMV serostatus was the only immune exposure information available for the cohort. According to a later analysis, most CMV-associated TCR beta chains appeared to be HLA-restricted, and the HLA associations seemed to be driven largely by CMV exposure. The classifier was reported to diagnose cytomegalovirus status with high specificity and sensitivity in both the original cohort and the validation cohort. A later genetic analysis associated a missense DCLRE1C variant with V-gene and J-gene trimming of TCR beta chains, and an independent cohort replicated the association. Some IMGT-functional V segments, including TRBV6-2 and TRBV6-3, could not be distinguished by the 87-base-pair reads and were therefore excluded. Correlated functional status among segregating V segments might reflect linkage disequilibrium, but an unknown experimental factor could not be ruled out. The authors suggested that the approach could potentially be extended to other disease states and immunological phenotypes. The study listed 150 to 200 TCR beta chains as associated with cytomegalovirus. In a later analysis, HLA-associated TCR beta chains showed more clonal expansion and lower generation probabilities than non-associated chains that were equally common. Most TCR sequences were seen in very few donors, while some public TCRs were found in many individuals. A further reported finding was that TCR beta sequences accurately predicted the HLA-A and HLA-B alleles for most subjects in the first cohort. Strong co-occurrence of HLA alleles, especially DR and DQ, made assigning TCR associations to individual alleles difficult.

The cohort consisted of 650 to 700 healthy bone marrow donors. All cohort members were sampled while nominally healthy, although unrecorded immune exposures were likely present. The donor was CMV seropositive and was included in the group of around 300 seropositive cohort members. A peripheral blood sample was provided by each donor, and peripheral blood mononuclear cells were used for TCR beta sequencing. The Qiagen DNeasy Blood Extraction Kit was used to extract genomic DNA from the blood cell samples. The CDR3 starts with the cysteine, ends with the phenylalanine, and has 15 residues. Left in the record is the CDR3 DNA by itself, 45 bases read in frame from the first base. Relative to germline, V is 2 bases shorter and J is 0 bases shorter, with 10 bases between their ends. The germline V gene encodes CDR1 SGHTA and CDR2 FQGNSA. Libraries were constructed by the immunoSEQ multiplex PCR assay. The multiplex PCR relied on a mix of 60 forward primers for TCR Vbeta segments and 13 reverse primers for TCR Jbeta segments. The CDR3 region of rearranged TCR beta genes was amplified from genomic DNA by a multiplex PCR assay. The Illumina HiSeq System was used to sequence the amplified TCR beta libraries as 87-base-pair reads. The paper's processing steps were these. A later analysis tallied approximately 87 million unique TCR beta chains across the 550 to 850 repertoires, and about 12 million of those chains were shared by two or more donors. Raw reads were error-corrected and collapsed into unique sequences by a nearest-neighbor algorithm in which closely related sequences were merged to remove PCR and sequencing errors. To assign V, D and J gene segments, CDR3 sequences were aligned to IMGT reference sequences. Each retained sequence needed at least a six-nucleotide match to both a V gene segment and a J gene segment. A rearrangement counted as productive if the CDR3 had no stop codons and remained in frame with V and J, and every other rearrangement counted as non-productive. CDR3 was defined according to IMGT convention as the region running from the second conserved V-encoded cysteine to the conserved J-encoded phenylalanine. Sequences without an unambiguous match to a single V gene segment were excluded from the earlier analysis of several hundred of the donors. In an earlier analysis of some 590 of the donors, a V segment was called functional when productive rearrangements were above 56.7%, and segregating when the standard deviation between donors exceeded 5%. A statistical classification framework was built for diagnosing cytomegalovirus status from the catalog of TCR beta chain sequences. V and J gene assignment, in a later analysis, came from comparing TCR nucleotide sequences with IMGT/GENE-DB human TR gene sequences. Using the TCRdist pipeline, a later analysis assigned CDR3 sequences along with most-parsimonious VDJ recombination scenarios. In a later analysis, each TCR beta chain was defined by its CDR3 amino acid sequence together with its V-gene family, and reads lacking a unique V-gene family were excluded. To address suspected cross-contamination and a sequencing artifact, a later analysis removed around 600 highly shared, low-generation-probability nucleotide sequences. In a later analysis, a clonal expansion index was calculated for each public chain from normalized within-repertoire ranks of inferred template counts. A later analysis computed generation probabilities with a VDJ recombination model fitted to out-of-frame rearrangements, and checked the results against IGoR. A later analysis scored TCR-TCR, TCR-HLA and TCR-CMV co-occurrence with hypergeometric tests, applying a repertoire-size bias correction to TCR pairs. A later analysis estimated false discovery rates by permuting HLA or CMV assignments 20 times. In a later analysis, co-occurring TCRs were grouped with DBSCAN, and TCRdist sequence similarity was added when clustering was performed within HLA-allele-positive subsets. Repertoires with fewer than 30,000 or more than 120,000 public chains were left out of co-occurrence clustering, as were about 5 repertoires with anomalous nucleotide sharing. TCRdb re-hosts the immuneACCESS table, in-frame sequences only. Its copies lack some clones; in the studies checked, an unresolved V gene accounts for under half of them, and the cause for the rest is not known. V and J calls and clone size are copied from that table; D and trimming were computed from the DNA. The sample data list over 90,000 clones, and approximately 72% of these were observed just once. The top ten hold around an eighth of the sample.

This TCR derives from a woman in her sixties or seventies in good health and CMV-seropositive. This chain is built from TRBV7-2 and TRBJ1-1; the D segment could be TRBD1, given 6 matching bases. The sample taken for sequencing was PBMCs. CDR3 region: CASSLTGQLNTEAFF. The DNA is TGTGCCAGCAGCTTAACAGGACAGTTGAACACTGAAGCTTTCTTT.